One sample yielded the 18 T cell receptor beta chains listed below, sequenced in a study of control samples from healthy donors and cancer patients. Profiling relied on immunoSEQ multiplex PCR, and the TCRdb table lists in-frame clones only, not all of them. The sample records roughly 52,000 clones, roughly 94% being singletons. Source material: blood. The origin of the receptors is a man younger than 40 in good health.

This rearrangement joins TRBV27 to TRBJ1-5, with D possibly matching TRBD1 (5 bases). CDR1 and CDR2 (germline): MNHEY, SMNVEV (reference sequence). The length of the CDR3 is 15 residues. Trimming cost V 8 bases and J 3 bases, with 17 bases left between them. CDR3 in DNA: TGTGCCAGCCAGGTGGATGGGGACTACAATCAGCCCCAGCATTTT. This codes for CASQVDGDYNQPQHF.

CDR3 protein: CASSLGGDLNQPQHF. The CDR3 nucleotides are TGTGCCAGCAGCTTGGGCGGTGACCTCAATCAGCCCCAGCATTTT. The rearrangement joins TRBV5-4 to TRBJ1-5; D remains ambiguous. The CDR3 runs to 15 residues. V lost 0 bases to trimming and J lost 3 bases, with 10 bases between them. Germline V CDR1 and CDR2: SGHNT, YYREEE (reference sequence).

The chain joins TRBV30 to TRBJ2-3; D might be TRBD1 (6 bases). Looked up from germline, CDR1 is GTSNPN and CDR2 is SVGIG (reference sequence). Trimming removed 1 base from V and 1 base from J, with 12 bases in between. The CDR3 spans 15 residues. The CDR3 loop is CAWSAQGDGTDTQYF. CDR3 DNA sequence: TGTGCCTGGAGTGCACAGGGTGATGGCACAGATACGCAGTATTTT.

The chain links TRBV11-3 to TRBJ2-5; no clear D gene. Trimming removed 1 base at V and 1 base at J, with 16 bases between. Per germline, CDR1 SGHNT and CDR2 YENEEA. The CDR3 is 17 amino acids. As DNA, the CDR3 is TGTGCCAGCAGCTTAGGAAGGGCGGAGACCCGCCAAGAGACCCAGTACTTC. Translating it yields CASSLGRAETRQETQYF.

The chain couples TRBV15 to TRBJ2-3; 11 bases align to TRBD2. The CDR3 consists of 17 residues. Trimming took 1 base from V and 2 from J; bases not matched to a gene: 5. Germline V lookup: CDR1 LNHNV, CDR2 YYDKDF (reference sequence). The CDR3 coding sequence is TGTGCCACCAGCAGAGGGGGGACTAGCGGAAACACAGATACGCAGTATTTT. Its protein product is CATSRGGTSGNTDTQYF.

J is TRBJ2-3 and V is TRBV6-8, with TRBD2 identical over 7 bases. This CDR3 is built from 18 residues. V dropped 3 bases and J dropped 1; count of bases not matched to a gene: 13. CDR1 and CDR2 (germline): MNHGY, SAAAGT. CDR3 residues: CASSYEGGRIGCTDTQYF. DNA for the CDR3: TGTGCCAGCAGTTATGAGGGAGGGCGAATCGGGTGCACAGATACGCAGTATTTT.

V gene TRBV9 combines with J gene TRBJ2-1, with 7 nucleotides matching TRBD1. Germline CDR1 and CDR2: SGDLS and YYNGEE. CDR3 length equals 15 residues. The V and J ends lost 3 bases and 3 bases, in that order; junction bases with no gene match: 6. The CDR3, as DNA: TGTGCCAGCAGCGCGCCAGGGGGAGTCTACAATGAGCAGTTCTTC. It specifies CASSAPGGVYNEQFF.

This clone was found once. J is TRBJ2-2 and V is TRBV19; 8 bases align to TRBD2. In germline, CDR1 is LNHDA, CDR2 SQIVND (reference sequence). J gave up 5 bases and V 3 bases, and 2 bases lay outside the gene matches. CDR3 length equals 14 residues. The CDR3 sequence: CASSIQRGTGELFF. CDR3 coding DNA: TGTGCCAGTAGTATCCAGCGGGGGACCGGGGAGCTGTTTTTT.

The chain uses TRBV28 and TRBJ2-1; either TRBD1 or TRBD2 may supply D (5 bases each). The CDR3 is 12 residues long. Germline CDR1 and CDR2: MDHEN and SYDVKM. V lost 2 bases, J lost 15 bases, and 14 bases lay in between. CDR3 region: CASSLPGLGGFF. The CDR3 DNA sequence: TGTGCCAGCAGTTTACCCGGACTTGGGGGGTTCTTC.

The chain links TRBV9 to TRBJ2-5; 9 positions match TRBD2. The length of the CDR3 is 15 residues. V lost 6 bases, J lost 2 bases, and 8 bases stayed unmatched. CDR1 is SGDLS and CDR2 is YYNGEE in the germline V gene. CDR3 amino acids: CASTHSGRGQETQYF. The DNA for the CDR3 is TGTGCCAGCACCCATAGCGGGAGAGGTCAAGAGACCCAGTACTTC.

The chain employs TRBV7-9 and TRBJ1-1; TRBD1 might be the D (6 bases). The ends were cut back, 1 base at V and 6 bases at J, with 24 bases in the middle. The germline CDR1 and CDR2 sequences are SEHNR and FQNEAQ (reference sequence). The CDR3 has 18 amino acids. Here the CDR3 reads CASSLDGFWVEGVAEAFF. As DNA, the CDR3 is TGTGCCAGCAGCTTAGATGGATTTTGGGTTGAGGGGGTGGCTGAAGCTTTCTTT.

V gene TRBV6-2 or TRBV6-3 combines with J gene TRBJ1-2; D remains unclear. Trimming left V 2 bases short and J 8 bases short, with 12 bases between. The CDR3 is 13 amino acids. Germline CDR1 reads MNHEY; CDR2 reads SVGEGT. CDR3 in amino acids: CASSYSGYPGYTF. The CDR3 DNA reads as TGTGCCAGCAGTTACAGCGGTTACCCGGGCTACACCTTC.

J is TRBJ2-7 and V is TRBV5-4, with 9 nucleotides matching TRBD1. CDR3 length: 14 amino acids. Germline values: CDR1 SGHNT, CDR2 YYREEE (reference sequence). Losses at the gene ends were 2 bases for V and 7 bases for J; bases not matched to a gene: 7. The CDR3 nucleotides read TGTGCCAGCAGCTTCGGGGACAGGGTGTCTGAGCAGTACTTC. Encoded protein: CASSFGDRVSEQYF.

This chain links TRBV29-1 with TRBJ2-5; D gene uncertain. Germline assignment: CDR1 SQVTM and CDR2 ANQGSEA. The length of the CDR3 is 11 residues. V was shortened by 4 bases and J by 4 bases, with 7 bases between the two germline ends. The CDR3 here is CSVGAGETQYF. CDR3 bases: TGCAGCGTTGGCGCTGGAGAGACCCAGTACTTC.

CDR3 amino acids: CASSLGQGRNEKLFF. Written as DNA, the CDR3 is TGTGCCAGCAGTCTCGGACAGGGAAGAAATGAAAAACTGTTTTTT. The chain couples TRBV6-2 or TRBV6-3 to TRBJ1-4; 8 positions agree with TRBD1. The CDR3 runs to 15 residues. Germline loops: CDR1 MNHEY, CDR2 SVGEGT. V lost 5 bases and J lost 5; bases outside the gene matches: 7.

The V and J genes are TRBV6-1 and TRBJ2-1, with D possibly being TRBD2 (5 bases). The CDR3 has 15 residues. V dropped 3 bases and J dropped 7 bases, with 16 bases sitting between them. The germline V gene encodes CDR1 MNHNS and CDR2 SASEGT. CDR3 sequence reads: CASSDYLIEGNEQFF. For the CDR3, the DNA is TGTGCCAGCAGTGATTACTTAATAGAGGGAAATGAGCAGTTCTTC.

The DNA of the CDR3 is TGTGCCAGCAGCCTCATACTGACTAGCGGGGAAGATACGCAGTATTTT. Protein: CASSLILTSGEDTQYF. This chain connects TRBV27 to TRBJ2-3, with 11 bases fitting TRBD2. The CDR3 loop spans 16 amino acids. Germline loops: CDR1 MNHEY, CDR2 SMNVEV (reference sequence). V trimming: 6 bases; J trimming: 5 bases; junction bases outside the gene matches: 10.

The chain has TRBV28 and TRBJ2-7; TRBD2 matches 9 bases. Germline V CDR1 and CDR2: MDHEN, SYDVKM. Trimming cost V 0 bases and J 2 bases; bases outside gene matches: 2. CDR3 size: 15 residues. CDR3 bases: TGTGCCAGCAGTTTATGGAGCGGGAGGACCTACGAGCAGTACTTC. This sequence encodes CASSLWSGRTYEQYF.